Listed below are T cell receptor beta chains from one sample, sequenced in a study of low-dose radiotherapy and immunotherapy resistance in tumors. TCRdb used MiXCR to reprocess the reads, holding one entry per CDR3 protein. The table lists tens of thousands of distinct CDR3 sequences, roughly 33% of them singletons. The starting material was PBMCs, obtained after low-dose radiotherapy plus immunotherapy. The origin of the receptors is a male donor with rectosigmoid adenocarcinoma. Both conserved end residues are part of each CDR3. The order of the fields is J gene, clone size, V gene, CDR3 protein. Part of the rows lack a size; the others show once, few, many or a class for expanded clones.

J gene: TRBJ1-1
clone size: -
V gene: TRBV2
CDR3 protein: CASSEVGTPNTEAFF

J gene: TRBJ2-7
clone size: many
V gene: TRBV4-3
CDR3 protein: CASSQYSARDRRSEQYF

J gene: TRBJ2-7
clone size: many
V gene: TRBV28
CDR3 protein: CASSSLINPYEQYF

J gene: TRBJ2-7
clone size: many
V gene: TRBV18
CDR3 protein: CASSPGTPGQGLGEQYF

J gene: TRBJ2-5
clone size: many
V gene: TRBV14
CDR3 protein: CASSQDWGSRETQYF

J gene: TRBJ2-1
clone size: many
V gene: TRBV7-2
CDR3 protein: CASSLSGQSYNEQFF

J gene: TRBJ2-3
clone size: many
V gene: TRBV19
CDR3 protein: CASSIGGGLVLDTQYF

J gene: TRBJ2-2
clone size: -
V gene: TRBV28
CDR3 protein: CASSVGELFFF

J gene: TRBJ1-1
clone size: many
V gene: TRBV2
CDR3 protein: CATQGRENTEAFF

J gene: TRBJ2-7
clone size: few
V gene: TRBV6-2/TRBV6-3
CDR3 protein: CASSYGTGVYEQYF

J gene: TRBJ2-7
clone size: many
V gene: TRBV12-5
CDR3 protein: CASGLPTKTGEQYF

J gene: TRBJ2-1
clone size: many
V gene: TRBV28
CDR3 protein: CASSLWGSYNEQFF

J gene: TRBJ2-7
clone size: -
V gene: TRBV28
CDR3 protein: CASKIQGRTGEPSYEQYF

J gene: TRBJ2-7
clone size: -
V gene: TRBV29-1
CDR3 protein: CSVEDLRGGEQYF

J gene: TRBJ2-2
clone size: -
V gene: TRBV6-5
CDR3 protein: CASSYSGEETQYFGPGTGELFF

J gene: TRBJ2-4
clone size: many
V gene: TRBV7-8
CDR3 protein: CASSSSRAKNIQYF

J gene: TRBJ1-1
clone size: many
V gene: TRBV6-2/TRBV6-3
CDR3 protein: CASSHTGIMNTEAFF

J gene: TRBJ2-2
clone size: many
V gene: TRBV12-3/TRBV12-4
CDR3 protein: CASRPNRGTGELFF

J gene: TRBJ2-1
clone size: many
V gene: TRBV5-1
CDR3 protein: CASSLLGAYNEQFF

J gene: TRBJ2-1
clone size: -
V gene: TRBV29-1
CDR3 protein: CSVSSGTRGEQFF

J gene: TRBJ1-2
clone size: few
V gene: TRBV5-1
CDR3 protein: CASSSRGGYTF

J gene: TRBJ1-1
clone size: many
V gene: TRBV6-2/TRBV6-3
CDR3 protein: CASRPGRDNTEAFF

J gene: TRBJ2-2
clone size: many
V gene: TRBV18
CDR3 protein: CASSPRLQTGAGELFF

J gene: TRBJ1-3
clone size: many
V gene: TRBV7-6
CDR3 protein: CASGGTETAFGNTIYF

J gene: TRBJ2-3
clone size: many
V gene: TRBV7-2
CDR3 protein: CASGYRERNTDTQYF

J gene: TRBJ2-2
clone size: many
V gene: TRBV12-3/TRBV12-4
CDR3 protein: CASRLRTGGLRNTGELFF

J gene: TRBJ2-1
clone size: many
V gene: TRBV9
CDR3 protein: CASSEGWVGEQFF

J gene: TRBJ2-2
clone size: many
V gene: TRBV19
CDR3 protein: CASTPRPGLNTGELFF

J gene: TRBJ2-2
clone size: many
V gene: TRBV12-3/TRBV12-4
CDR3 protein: CASRKTGELFF

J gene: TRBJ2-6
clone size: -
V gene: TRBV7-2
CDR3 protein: CASSSGTARSSGANVLTF

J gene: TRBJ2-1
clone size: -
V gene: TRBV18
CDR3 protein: CASSPGAKGYNEQFF

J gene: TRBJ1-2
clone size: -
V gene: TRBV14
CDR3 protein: CASSLAGGRNYGYTF

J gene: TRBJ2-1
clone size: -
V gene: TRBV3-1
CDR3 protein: CATTLGAGATYNEQFF

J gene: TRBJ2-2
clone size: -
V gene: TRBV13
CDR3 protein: CASSPRVDTGELFF

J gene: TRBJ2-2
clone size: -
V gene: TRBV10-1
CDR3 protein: CASSERTDGELFFF

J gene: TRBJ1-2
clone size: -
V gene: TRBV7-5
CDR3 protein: CISVPEAQREGRSGYTF

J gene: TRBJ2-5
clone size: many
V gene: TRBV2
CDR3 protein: CASSEWETQYF

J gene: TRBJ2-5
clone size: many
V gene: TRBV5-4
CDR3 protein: CASSLVGGQGETQYF

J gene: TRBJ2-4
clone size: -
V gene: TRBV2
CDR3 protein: CASSVTEIKNIQYF

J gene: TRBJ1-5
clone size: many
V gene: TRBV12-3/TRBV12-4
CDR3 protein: CASSTGQENQPQHF

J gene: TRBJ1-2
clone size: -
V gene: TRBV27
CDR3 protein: CASRPLGTGPPNYGYTF

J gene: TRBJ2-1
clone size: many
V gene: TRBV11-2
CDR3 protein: CASSLAWGAETNEQFF

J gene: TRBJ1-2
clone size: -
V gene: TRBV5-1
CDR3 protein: CASSLEAVGYGYTF

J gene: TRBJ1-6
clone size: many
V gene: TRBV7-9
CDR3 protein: CASARRKESPLHF

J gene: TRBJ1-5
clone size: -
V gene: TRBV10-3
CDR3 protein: CAISESGGSNQPQHF

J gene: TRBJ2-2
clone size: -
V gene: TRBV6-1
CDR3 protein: CASSEGDRLANTGELFF